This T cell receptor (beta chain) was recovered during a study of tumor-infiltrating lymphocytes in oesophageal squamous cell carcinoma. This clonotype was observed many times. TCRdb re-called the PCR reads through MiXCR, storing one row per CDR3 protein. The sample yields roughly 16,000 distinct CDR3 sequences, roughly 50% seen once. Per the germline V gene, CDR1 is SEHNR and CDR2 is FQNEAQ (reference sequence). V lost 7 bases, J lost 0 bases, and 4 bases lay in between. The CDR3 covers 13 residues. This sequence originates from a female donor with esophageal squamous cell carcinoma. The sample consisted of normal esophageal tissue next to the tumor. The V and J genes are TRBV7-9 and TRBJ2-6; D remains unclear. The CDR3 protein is CASIPSGANVLTF. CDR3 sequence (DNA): TGTGCCAGCATCCCCTCTGGGGCCAACGTCCTGACTTTC.